What follows are 20 T cell receptor beta chains derived from one specimen sequenced in a study of blood T cell repertoires in COVID-19. Clones were sequenced by immunoSEQ multiplex PCR, and TCRdb holds only the in-frame ones, with some missing. Of roughly 140,000 clones listed, 84% are singletons. Material for sequencing was PBMCs or T cells enriched from blood (not recorded which). The receptor source for this set is a man aged 50-59 years in a cohort exposed to, infected with or recovered from COVID-19 (not recorded which).

V usage is TRBV5-1 and J usage is TRBJ2-2; 8 bases match TRBD2. The CDR3 extends over 15 amino acids. Germline V gives CDR1 SGHRS, CDR2 YFSETQ. The J segment lost 0 bases and the V segment lost 4 bases, leaving 2 bases of the junction unmatched. The CDR3 DNA reads TGCGCCAGCAGCGGCGGGGGGACGAACACCGGGGAGCTGTTTTTT. Amino acid sequence: CASSGGGTNTGELFF.

The rearrangement links TRBV24-1 to TRBJ1-2; possible D gene TRBD1, 5 bases. The germline CDR1 and CDR2 sequences are KGHDR and SFDVKD. Deletions cut 3 bases from V and 8 bases from J, with 21 bases between. The CDR3 has 16 amino acids. In DNA form, the CDR3 reads TGTGCCACCAGTGATCGTGACAGCACGCCCATGGGGGGCTACACCTTC. This sequence encodes CATSDRDSTPMGGYTF.

This chain connects TRBV6-2 or TRBV6-3 to TRBJ2-7; 13 bases agree with TRBD2. Germline assignment: CDR1 MNHEY and CDR2 SVGEGT. The CDR3 covers 18 residues. The V and J ends lost 0 bases and 2 bases, in that order; junction bases with no gene match: 7. The CDR3 DNA follows: TGTGCCAGCAGTTACTCGGAGCGACTAGCGGGAGGAGCCTACGAGCAGTACTTC. Translation: CASSYSERLAGGAYEQYF.

The chain recombines TRBV9 with TRBJ2-7, with 7 bases matching TRBD2. V was pared by 0 bases and J by 4 bases, with 4 bases of the junction left unmatched. CDR1 is SGDLS, CDR2 YYNGEE, per germline. The CDR3 is 14 residues long. The CDR3 region has the DNA TGTGCCAGCAGCGTAGGGCTAGCGGCTTACGAGCAGTACTTC. Translated, it gives CASSVGLAAYEQYF.

The V and J genes are TRBV11-2 and TRBJ2-2; TRBD1 is a possible D gene (5 bases). The germline V gene encodes CDR1 SGHAT and CDR2 FQNNGV. This CDR3 has 13 residues. V shed 1 base and J shed 5 bases, with 5 bases lying between them. In nucleotides, the CDR3 is TGTGCCAGCAGCTTAGGACAGACCGGGGAGCTGTTTTTT. Residues: CASSLGQTGELFF.

This sequence joins TRBV9 and TRBJ1-1, with no clear D. Germline lookup yields CDR1 SGDLS and CDR2 YYNGEE. There are 16 residues in the CDR3. The germline V and J ends were trimmed by 3 bases and 1 base, with 16 bases remaining between them. The CDR3 sequence is CASSDLRTGRNTEAFF. The CDR3 region has the DNA TGTGCCAGCAGCGACCTCAGGACGGGAAGGAACACTGAAGCTTTCTTT.

The chain uses TRBV18 and TRBJ2-2; no definite D call. This CDR3 is built from 12 residues. Trimming cost V 3 bases and J 7 bases, with 6 bases left between them. Germline V gene data show CDR1 as KGHSH and CDR2 as LQKENI. DNA of the CDR3: TGTGCCAGCTCACCTCCAGACGGGGAGCTGTTTTTT. It yields the protein CASSPPDGELFF.

This clone was picked up a small number of times. The J gene is TRBJ2-7, the V gene TRBV5-6; a possible D gene is TRBD1 (5 bases). The germline gives CDR1 SGHDT, CDR2 YYEEEE. The CDR3 has 14 residues. The ends were cut back, 0 bases at V and 3 bases at J, with 10 bases in the middle. The CDR3 spells CASSLGQSHYEQYF. As DNA, the CDR3 is TGTGCCAGCAGCTTGGGACAGTCACACTACGAGCAGTACTTC. Full variable domain (remainder filled in from reference TRBV5-6 and TRBJ2-7): DAGVTQSPTHLIKTRGQQVTLRCSPKSGHDTVSWYQQALGQGPQFIFQYYEEEERQRGNFPDRFSGHQFPNYSSELNVNALLLGDSALYLCASSLGQSHYEQYFGPGTRLTVT.

The genes are TRBV6-5 and TRBJ1-5; no clear D. Germline loops: CDR1 MNHEY, CDR2 SVGAGI. CDR3 length: 13 residues. V shed 10 bases and J shed 0 bases, with 10 bases lying between them. This CDR3 reads CAIEDYSNQPQHF. CDR3 DNA: TGTGCCATCGAGGACTATAGCAATCAGCCCCAGCATTTT.

The chain is built from TRBV29-1 and TRBJ1-1; D is possibly TRBD1 (6 bases). Germline CDR1 is SQVTM and CDR2 is ANQGSEA. Trimming pared 5 bases from V and 5 bases from J, leaving 18 bases between. The CDR3 contains 14 residues. The CDR3 loop is CSVNKGTRGTEAFF. CDR3 sequence (DNA): TGCAGCGTTAACAAAGGGACAAGGGGGACTGAAGCTTTCTTT.

This clone was found once. The rearrangement uses TRBV14 and TRBJ1-2; tentative D call: TRBD1 (5 bases). This CDR3 spans 15 amino acids. Looked up from germline, CDR1 is SGHDN and CDR2 is FVKESK. Trimming removed 0 bases at V and 4 bases at J, with 12 bases between. CDR3 region: CASSQDLAGVYGYTF. In DNA form, the CDR3 reads TGTGCCAGCAGCCAAGATCTTGCGGGGGTCTATGGCTACACCTTC. Using reference TRBV14 and TRBJ1-2 for the parts outside the CDR3, the full variable domain is EAGVTQFPSHSVIEKGQTVTLRCDPISGHDNLYWYRRVMGKEIKFLLHFVKESKQDESGMPNNRFLAERTGGTYSTLKVQPAELEDSGVYFCASSQDLAGVYGYTFGSGTRLTVV.

The rearrangement joins TRBV2 to TRBJ1-1, with D possibly TRBD1 on 5 matching bases. V dropped 5 bases and J dropped 1 base, with 11 bases sitting between them. CDR1 and CDR2 (germline): SNHLY, FYNNEI. The CDR3 contains 14 residues. CDR3 sequence: CASSTDSPNTEAFF. The CDR3 region has the DNA TGTGCCAGCAGTACCGACAGCCCGAACACTGAAGCTTTCTTT.

The V gene is TRBV10-3, the J gene TRBJ1-2; D is ambiguous. The V end was cut by 2 bases, the J end by 0 bases, with 10 bases between. Per the germline V gene, CDR1 is ENHRY and CDR2 is SYGVKD. The CDR3 totals 15 residues. The CDR3 loop is CAISEPHSTNYGYTF. The CDR3 DNA reads TGTGCCATCAGTGAGCCCCATTCTACTAACTATGGCTACACCTTC.

The CDR3 is CASSLAGGYNEQFF. CDR3 in DNA: TGTGCCAGCAGCTTGGCCGGGGGGTACAATGAGCAGTTCTTC. The chain recombines TRBV7-9 with TRBJ2-1, with 7 bases matching TRBD2. Germline CDR1 and CDR2: SEHNR and FQNEAQ (reference sequence). The CDR3 is 14 residues long. The V segment lost 3 bases and the J segment 4 bases; nucleotides outside the gene matches: 3.

The chain is built from TRBV10-3 and TRBJ1-4, with 10 bases fitting TRBD1. Germline loops: CDR1 ENHRY, CDR2 SYGVKD. The CDR3 loop spans 16 amino acids. V trimming: 3 bases; J trimming: 10 bases; junction bases outside the gene matches: 11. This chain's CDR3 is CAISDTSDRGVGKLFF. DNA of the CDR3: TGTGCCATCAGTGATACATCGGACAGGGGGGTCGGAAAACTGTTTTTT.

The chain joins TRBV5-1 to TRBJ2-1; 7 bases line up with TRBD2. V was clipped by 0 bases and J by 1 base; unmatched bases: 4. This CDR3 is 16 amino acids long. Germline lookup yields CDR1 SGHRS and CDR2 YFSETQ. The DNA of the CDR3 is TGCGCCAGCAGCTTGGGGGGAGCGGGGTCCTACAATGAGCAGTTCTTC. Translation: CASSLGGAGSYNEQFF.

The DNA for the CDR3 is TGTGCCAGCAGTGTAGCCGGGACAGGAGTCTCTAGCACAGATACGCAGTATTTT. Translating gives CASSVAGTGVSSTDTQYF. V usage is TRBV2 and J usage is TRBJ2-3; the match to TRBD1 covers 8 bases. Germline CDR1 and CDR2: SNHLY and FYNNEI. The length of the CDR3 is 18 residues. Unmatched junction bases numbered 12, after V lost 4 bases and J lost 0 bases.

Written as DNA, the CDR3 is TGTGCCAGTAGTATGCTAGAAGGCTTATACAATGAGCAGTTCTTC. It yields the protein CASSMLEGLYNEQFF. The chain uses TRBV19 and TRBJ2-1; D not certain. Trimming cost V 3 bases and J 4 bases, with 13 bases left between them. Germline CDR1 and CDR2: LNHDA and SQIVND (reference sequence). This CDR3 is 15 amino acids long.

This chain joins TRBV5-4 and TRBJ2-1, with D perhaps TRBD2 (7 bases). V lost 0 bases, J lost 2 bases, and 9 bases lay in between. Per germline, CDR1 SGHNT and CDR2 YYREEE (reference sequence). The CDR3 loop spans 15 amino acids. The CDR3 DNA reads TGTGCCAGCAGCTTGGAGGGGGGGGCCTACAATGAGCAGTTCTTC. Protein sequence: CASSLEGGAYNEQFF. The full variable domain, completed using reference TRBV5-4 and TRBJ2-1, is ETGVTQSPTHLIKTRGQQVTLRCSSQSGHNTVSWYQQALGQGPQFIFQYYREEENGRGNFPPRFSGLQFPNYSSELNVNALELDDSALYLCASSLEGGAYNEQFFGPGTRLTVL.

The chain joins TRBV7-9 to TRBJ2-5, with 11 bases matching TRBD2. Germline CDR1 is SEHNR and CDR2 is FQNEAQ (reference sequence). Unmatched junction bases numbered 16, after V lost 10 bases and J lost 0 bases. This CDR3 is built from 18 residues. The CDR3 spells CATRQGSTSGAHQETQYF. In DNA, the CDR3 is TGTGCCACTCGACAGGGATCGACTAGCGGGGCCCACCAAGAGACCCAGTACTTC.